This entry lists 13 T cell receptor beta chains sequenced from one sample in a study of neurological immune-mediated disorders. TCRdb independently ran MiXCR on the 5' RACE reads; one entry per CDR3 protein. Of about 32,000 distinct CDR3 sequences listed, about an eighth are singletons. Time point indicated: technical triplicate 2. The sequencing sample was made of CD4+ T cells from blood. These receptors were obtained from a female donor with HTLV-1-associated myelopathy (HAM/TSP).

The chain carries TRBV5-1 and TRBJ1-5; 7 nucleotides line up with TRBD1. CDR3 length equals 14 residues. Per germline, CDR1 SGHRS and CDR2 YFSETQ. After removal of 4 bases from V and 1 base from J, the junction contained 2 bases not matched to a gene. The CDR3 DNA is TGCGCCAGCAGCCCGGGACAGAGCAATCAGCCCCAGCATTTT. It specifies CASSPGQSNQPQHF. Drawing the rest from reference TRBV5-1 and TRBJ1-5, the complete variable domain is KAGVTQTPRYLIKTRGQQVTLSCSPISGHRSVSWYQQTPGQGLQFLFEYFSETQRNKGNFPGRFSGRQFSNSRSEMNVSTLELGDSALYLCASSPGQSNQPQHFGDGTRLSIL.

There are a few counts of this clonotype. The V gene is TRBV14, the J gene TRBJ2-1, with 10 nucleotides matching TRBD2. The germline gives CDR1 SGHDN, CDR2 FVKESK. The CDR3 is 23 amino acids. The V segment lost 1 base and the J segment 5 bases; nucleotides outside the gene matches: 26. The CDR3 protein is CASSQGLGGSGLALDTIDNEQFF. CDR3 sequence (DNA): TGTGCCAGCAGCCAAGGTCTCGGGGGATCGGGACTAGCGTTGGACACGATTGACAATGAGCAGTTCTTC.

This clonotype has ten or more counts. This chain joins TRBV5-1 and TRBJ2-5, with TRBD1 matching over 8 bases. Germline CDR1 SGHRS, CDR2 YFSETQ. The ends lost 4 bases at V and 4 bases at J; junction bases unmatched: 3. There are 13 residues in the CDR3. The chain's CDR3 is CASSAGQGETQYF. The CDR3 DNA is TGCGCCAGCAGCGCCGGACAGGGAGAGACCCAGTACTTC.

By share of the sample, this clonotype is medium-sized (0.01 to 0.1%). This chain links TRBV12-3 or TRBV12-4 with TRBJ2-2; 10 bases are a match to TRBD1. The ends lost 6 bases at V and 5 bases at J; junction bases unmatched: 6. The CDR3 has 15 amino acids. CDR3 in amino acids: CASRAGQGITGELFF. The CDR3 DNA reads as TGTGCCAGCAGGGCGGGACAGGGGATTACCGGGGAGCTGTTTTTT.

This clonotype was seen many times. The rearrangement uses TRBV5-4 and TRBJ2-1, with D possibly being TRBD1 (5 bases). This CDR3 spans 11 amino acids. Trimming took off 5 bases at V and 5 bases at J, with 5 bases between the two ends. Germline-derived CDR1 and CDR2 are SGHNT and YYREEE (reference sequence). The CDR3 nucleotides are TGTGCCAGCAGGGACAACAATGAGCAGTTCTTC. This translates into CASRDNNEQFF.

The V call is TRBV20-1, the J call TRBJ2-7, with 9 bases that match TRBD1. The V gene's germline CDR1 is DFQATT and CDR2 SNEGSKA (reference sequence). V trimming: 5 bases; J trimming: 5 bases; junction bases outside the gene matches: 7. CDR3 length: 13 residues. CDR3 sequence: CSAEDRGGDEQYF. The CDR3 coding sequence is TGCAGTGCTGAGGACAGGGGCGGCGACGAGCAGTACTTC.

The table lists this clonotype with many counts. The chain links TRBV5-6 to TRBJ2-7; D not resolved. The CDR3 totals 11 residues. Germline V gene data show CDR1 as SGHDT and CDR2 as YYEEEE. V was trimmed by 4 bases and J by 5 bases, leaving 7 bases between them. Here the CDR3 reads CASSQFHEQYF. CDR3 DNA sequence: TGTGCCAGCAGCCAGTTCCACGAGCAGTACTTC. The variable domain in full, with the rest retrieved from reference TRBV5-6 and TRBJ2-7, is DAGVTQSPTHLIKTRGQQVTLRCSPKSGHDTVSWYQQALGQGPQFIFQYYEEEERQRGNFPDRFSGHQFPNYSSELNVNALLLGDSALYLCASSQFHEQYFGPGTRLTVT.

In this sample, this clonotype turned up many times. This chain uses TRBV27 with TRBJ2-7; a weak D match, TRBD1 (5 bases). Germline loops: CDR1 MNHEY, CDR2 SMNVEV (reference sequence). V dropped 0 bases and J dropped 2 bases, with 14 bases sitting between them. This CDR3 comprises 16 residues. CDR3 residues: CASSLSRSTDTYEQYF. CDR3 DNA: TGTGCCAGCAGTTTATCCAGATCGACGGACACCTACGAGCAGTACTTC.

This clonotype was seen repeatedly, ten times or more. The chain has TRBV2 and TRBJ2-3; TRBD1 might be the D (6 bases). The CDR3 consists of 15 residues. CDR1 is SNHLY and CDR2 is FYNNEI in the germline V gene. The V and J ends lost 7 bases and 3 bases respectively, with 17 bases between them. CDR3 DNA: TGTGCCAGCACCTTTATGGGGGCTTTGACAGATACGCAGTATTTT. Translating it yields CASTFMGALTDTQYF.

This clonotype was observed many times. V usage is TRBV5-1 and J usage is TRBJ2-7; D gene unclear. Trimming pared 0 bases from V and 2 bases from J, leaving 9 bases between. The germline CDR1 and CDR2 sequences are SGHRS and YFSETQ. This CDR3 has 14 residues. CDR3 DNA sequence: TGCGCCAGCAGCTTGGTGGGCGGTACCTACGAGCAGTACTTC. It specifies CASSLVGGTYEQYF. The complete variable domain, with remaining parts taken from reference TRBV5-1 and TRBJ2-7, reads KAGVTQTPRYLIKTRGQQVTLSCSPISGHRSVSWYQQTPGQGLQFLFEYFSETQRNKGNFPGRFSGRQFSNSRSEMNVSTLELGDSALYLCASSLVGGTYEQYFGPGTRLTVT.

The sample holds many counts of this clonotype. The chain recombines TRBV7-2 with TRBJ2-3, with D tentatively TRBD2 (5 bases). CDR3 length: 15 amino acids. V lost 5 bases, J lost 2 bases, and 14 bases lay in between. Per the germline V gene, CDR1 is SGHTA and CDR2 is FQGNSA. The CDR3 is CASSPRTADTDTQYF. CDR3 sequence (DNA): TGTGCCAGCAGCCCACGGACTGCGGACACAGATACGCAGTATTTT.

This clonotype was seen ten or more times. The chain couples TRBV5-6 to TRBJ2-3; D not resolved. CDR1 and CDR2 from the germline V gene are SGHDT and YYEEEE. This CDR3 spans 14 amino acids. V was pared by 2 bases and J by 2 bases, with 9 bases between. The CDR3 reads CASSFFAITDTQYF. CDR3 sequence (DNA): TGTGCCAGCAGCTTTTTCGCTATCACAGATACGCAGTATTTT. The whole variable domain, remainder taken from reference TRBV5-6 and TRBJ2-3, is DAGVTQSPTHLIKTRGQQVTLRCSPKSGHDTVSWYQQALGQGPQFIFQYYEEEERQRGNFPDRFSGHQFPNYSSELNVNALLLGDSALYLCASSFFAITDTQYFGPGTRLTVL.

This clonotype appeared many times. The chain has TRBV7-9 and TRBJ1-6, with 8 bases identical to TRBD1. The CDR3 has 13 amino acids. Unmatched junction bases numbered 9, after V lost 5 bases and J lost 15 bases. Germline values: CDR1 SEHNR, CDR2 FQNEAQ (reference sequence). CDR3 sequence: CASSTGGRRHLHF. DNA of the CDR3: TGTGCCAGCAGCACAGGGGGACGGCGGCACCTCCACTTT.